This T cell receptor (beta chain) was recorded in a study of shared clonotypes between healthy human individuals. Study details: A donor's plate count was three for CD4 naive and three for CD4 memory; CD8 naive had two and CD8 memory one.

TCRdb keeps only in-frame clones here, not all; method: immunoSEQ multiplex PCR. The sample yields about 710,000 clones, around 73% seen once. Trimming removed 1 base at V and 2 bases at J, with 18 bases between. The CDR3 is made up of 18 amino acids. CDR1 and CDR2 (germline): LGHNA, YNFKEQ. The rearrangement joins TRBV4-2 to TRBJ2-1, with D possibly being TRBD2 (6 bases). The source material was memory CD4+ T cells sorted from blood. Specified subset: CD45RA-negative fraction. The sequence was collected from a woman aged 25 to 39 in good health. The CDR3 is CASSQVVGADYPYNEQFF. As DNA, the CDR3 is TGTGCCAGCAGCCAAGTTGTCGGTGCGGACTATCCCTACAATGAGCAGTTCTTC.